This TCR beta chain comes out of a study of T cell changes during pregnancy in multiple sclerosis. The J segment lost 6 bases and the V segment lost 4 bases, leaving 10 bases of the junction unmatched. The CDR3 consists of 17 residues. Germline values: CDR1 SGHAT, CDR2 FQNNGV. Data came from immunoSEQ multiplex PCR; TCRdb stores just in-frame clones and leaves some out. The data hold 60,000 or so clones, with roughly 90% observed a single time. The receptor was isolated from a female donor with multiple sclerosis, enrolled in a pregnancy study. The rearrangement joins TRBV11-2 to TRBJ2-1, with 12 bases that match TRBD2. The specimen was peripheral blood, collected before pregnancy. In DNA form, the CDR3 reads TGTGCCAGCAGCTCCCCGAGGGGACTAGCGGGCGGCAATGAGCAGTTCTTC. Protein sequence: CASSSPRGLAGGNEQFF.